These T cell receptor beta chains were read from a single sample in a study of post-analysis software for immune sequencing data. TCRdb processed the PCR reads anew with MiXCR; each CDR3 protein has one entry. The sample carries some 690,000 distinct CDR3 sequences, around 60% recorded once. Sequencing input: blood. Source of these receptors: a girl aged 2 to 9 with multiple sclerosis. CDR3s include the opening cysteine and the closing phenylalanine or tryptophan. Fields, in order: clone size, J gene, V gene, D gene, CDR3 length, CDR3 protein, CDR3 DNA. A D gene is named only where the DNA matches it firmly. Not every row has a clone size; where given, it reads once, few, many or a size class.

abundance: -; j_gene: TRBJ2-2; v_gene: TRBV20-1; d_gene: TRBD2; len: 15; CDR3aa: CSARDKAGGTGELFF; CDR3nt: TGCAGTGCTAGAGATAAGGCGGGAGGAACCGGGGAGCTGTTTTTT
abundance: -; j_gene: TRBJ2-7; v_gene: TRBV6-2/TRBV6-3; d_gene: -; len: 13; CDR3aa: CASSYSIPYEQYF; CDR3nt: TGTGCCAGCAGTTACTCGATCCCCTACGAGCAGTACTTC
abundance: -; j_gene: TRBJ1-5; v_gene: TRBV6-5; d_gene: -; len: 16; CDR3aa: CASSYSVAYSNQPQHF; CDR3nt: TGTGCCAGCAGTTACTCGGTAGCGTATAGCAATCAGCCCCAGCATTTT
abundance: -; j_gene: TRBJ2-7; v_gene: TRBV7-8; d_gene: -; len: 14; CDR3aa: CASSIGLTSYEQYF; CDR3nt: TGTGCCAGCAGCATAGGACTCACTTCCTACGAGCAGTACTTC
abundance: -; j_gene: TRBJ2-7; v_gene: TRBV2; d_gene: -; len: 13; CDR3aa: CASSEFGPYEQYF; CDR3nt: TGTGCCAGCAGTGAATTTGGTCCCTACGAGCAGTACTTC
abundance: few; j_gene: TRBJ1-5; v_gene: TRBV12-3/TRBV12-4; d_gene: -; len: 13; CDR3aa: CASSLGQSQPQHF; CDR3nt: TGTGCCAGCAGTTTGGGTCAGTCTCAGCCCCAGCATTTT
abundance: -; j_gene: TRBJ1-1; v_gene: TRBV30; d_gene: -; len: 11; CDR3aa: CAWSEGTWAFF; CDR3nt: TGTGCCTGGAGTGAAGGGACCTGGGCTTTCTTT
abundance: -; j_gene: TRBJ1-5; v_gene: TRBV20-1; d_gene: -; len: 13; CDR3aa: CSAGRDTNQPQHF; CDR3nt: TGCAGTGCTGGCCGGGACACCAATCAGCCCCAGCATTTT
abundance: few; j_gene: TRBJ1-2; v_gene: TRBV6-5; d_gene: TRBD1; len: 16; CDR3aa: CASSPQPGTGNYGYTF; CDR3nt: TGTGCCAGCAGCCCACAGCCCGGGACAGGCAACTATGGCTACACCTTC
abundance: once; j_gene: TRBJ1-1; v_gene: TRBV6-5; d_gene: TRBD1; len: 19; CDR3aa: CASSYSNWGQGLEDTEAFF; CDR3nt: TGTGCCAGCAGTTACTCGAATTGGGGACAGGGCCTTGAGGACACTGAAGCTTTCTTT
abundance: few; j_gene: TRBJ2-6; v_gene: TRBV6-6; d_gene: -; len: 15; CDR3aa: CASSRESSGANVLTF; CDR3nt: TGTGCCAGCAGCAGGGAAAGCTCTGGGGCCAACGTCCTGACTTTC
abundance: -; j_gene: TRBJ1-4; v_gene: TRBV2; d_gene: -; len: 13; CDR3aa: CASSEQPNEKLFF; CDR3nt: TGTGCCAGCAGTGAGCAGCCTAATGAAAAACTGTTTTTT
abundance: -; j_gene: TRBJ1-1; v_gene: TRBV5-1; d_gene: TRBD1; len: 15; CDR3aa: CASSLGGGLFAEAFF; CDR3nt: TGCGCCAGCAGCTTGGGAGGGGGCCTGTTCGCTGAAGCTTTCTTT
abundance: -; j_gene: TRBJ1-5; v_gene: TRBV10-3; d_gene: -; len: 13; CDR3aa: CAATDGGMQPQHF; CDR3nt: TGTGCCGCGACGGACGGGGGGATGCAGCCCCAGCATTTT
abundance: -; j_gene: TRBJ2-1; v_gene: TRBV12-3/TRBV12-4; d_gene: -; len: 15; CDR3aa: CASSRTASSYNEQFF; CDR3nt: TGTGCCAGCAGTCGGACGGCCAGCTCCTACAATGAGCAGTTCTTC
abundance: few; j_gene: TRBJ2-7; v_gene: TRBV5-6; d_gene: TRBD2; len: 16; CDR3aa: CASSLGTSGTSDEQYF; CDR3nt: TGTGCCAGCAGCTTGGGGACTAGCGGGACCTCGGACGAGCAGTACTTC
abundance: few; j_gene: TRBJ2-4; v_gene: TRBV6-6; d_gene: -; len: 15; CDR3aa: CASSYSRLAKNIQYF; CDR3nt: TGTGCCAGCAGTTACTCGAGGCTAGCCAAAAACATTCAGTACTTC
abundance: -; j_gene: TRBJ1-2; v_gene: TRBV20-1; d_gene: -; len: 11; CDR3aa: CSAVTDYGYTF; CDR3nt: TGCAGTGCTGTGACGGATTATGGCTACACCTTC
abundance: -; j_gene: TRBJ1-2; v_gene: TRBV3-1; d_gene: TRBD1; len: 15; CDR3aa: CASSQVSRQGSGYTF; CDR3nt: TGTGCCAGCAGCCAAGTATCGAGACAGGGGTCTGGCTACACCTTC
abundance: -; j_gene: TRBJ2-1; v_gene: TRBV6-1; d_gene: -; len: 13; CDR3aa: CASRIPRGNEQFF; CDR3nt: TGTGCCAGCAGGATTCCACGGGGTAATGAGCAGTTCTTC
abundance: few; j_gene: TRBJ2-3; v_gene: TRBV7-8; d_gene: -; len: 16; CDR3aa: CASSQARAGPTDTQYF; CDR3nt: TGTGCCAGCAGCCAGGCCCGGGCAGGGCCCACAGATACGCAGTATTTT
abundance: -; j_gene: TRBJ1-4; v_gene: TRBV7-8; d_gene: -; len: 13; CDR3aa: CASSSRTYEKLFF; CDR3nt: TGTGCCAGCAGCTCTCGGACGTATGAAAAACTGTTTTTT
abundance: -; j_gene: TRBJ2-5; v_gene: TRBV11-2; d_gene: -; len: 12; CDR3aa: CASSSRTGTQYF; CDR3nt: TGTGCCAGCAGCTCAAGGACGGGGACCCAGTACTTC
abundance: -; j_gene: TRBJ1-4; v_gene: TRBV6-5; d_gene: -; len: 16; CDR3aa: CASSPVRDPGWEKLFF; CDR3nt: TGTGCCAGCAGTCCGGTCCGGGACCCCGGGTGGGAAAAACTGTTTTTT
abundance: -; j_gene: TRBJ2-7; v_gene: TRBV7-6; d_gene: -; len: 18; CDR3aa: CASSPEGEDTLGTYEQYF; CDR3nt: TGTGCCAGCAGCCCAGAGGGGGAGGACACTTTAGGGACCTACGAGCAGTACTTC
abundance: -; j_gene: TRBJ2-1; v_gene: TRBV20-1; d_gene: -; len: 13; CDR3aa: CSASRVVGDEQFF; CDR3nt: TGCAGTGCGTCGAGGGTCGTGGGCGATGAGCAGTTCTTC
abundance: -; j_gene: TRBJ2-5; v_gene: TRBV9; d_gene: -; len: 16; CDR3aa: CASSVAGRGLQETQYF; CDR3nt: TGTGCCAGCAGCGTAGCGGGGAGGGGGCTTCAAGAGACCCAGTACTTC
abundance: -; j_gene: TRBJ2-1; v_gene: TRBV27; d_gene: TRBD2; len: 16; CDR3aa: CASSLRGGRTYNEQFF; CDR3nt: TGTGCCAGCAGTTTGAGGGGCGGGAGGACCTACAATGAGCAGTTCTTC
abundance: -; j_gene: TRBJ1-2; v_gene: TRBV7-9; d_gene: -; len: 15; CDR3aa: CASSLVGTPNYGYTF; CDR3nt: TGTGCCAGCAGCTTAGTAGGGACTCCTAACTATGGCTACACCTTC
abundance: -; j_gene: TRBJ1-5; v_gene: TRBV7-9; d_gene: -; len: 15; CDR3aa: CASSLAGGLIQPQHF; CDR3nt: TGTGCCAGCAGCTTAGCGGGGGGATTGATCCAGCCCCAGCATTTT